The T cell receptor beta chain under discussion was sequenced for a study of T-cell reconstitution after alpha-beta-depleted transplantation in children. Broader study findings: As was reported, about two months after transplant, alpha-beta T cells came from several hundred expanded graft clones.

Unique molecular identifiers featured in how the TCRbeta library was prepared. TCRdb called the PCR reads again in MiXCR, with one record for every CDR3 protein. The sample contains some 600,000 distinct CDR3 sequences, approximately 12% of which appear only once. About this clonotype: Its target is not known.

Trimming shortened V by 6 bases and J by 3 bases, and 9 bases separated the two germline ends. From germline, CDR1 is SQVTM and CDR2 ANQGSEA. CDR3 length equals 12 residues. The receptor comes from a male patient younger than 18 who had a stem cell transplant for acute myeloid leukemia, so the T cells may come from the graft donor. Sequencing used PBMCs, mostly from graft donor cells, obtained 360 days after TCRalphabeta/CD19-depleted stem cell transplant. J is TRBJ1-5 and V is TRBV29-1, with D perhaps matching TRBD1 (5 bases). This CDR3 reads CSVATDNQPQHF. The CDR3 DNA sequence: TGCAGCGTGGCGACAGACAATCAGCCCCAGCATTTT.